This T cell receptor beta chain was recorded in a study of blood T cells in healthy people across ages. Broader study findings: Greater diversity and more naive CD4+ cells were seen in long-lived donors than in aged donors.

The V gene's germline CDR1 is SQVTM and CDR2 ANQGSEA. The CDR3 is 11 amino acids. To note about this clonotype: Its target is unknown.

Alongside a J-beta primer mix, a sample-barcoded 5' primer served in a second PCR lasting about 7 to 11 cycles. From the 5' RACE reads, TCRdb called clonotypes with MiXCR, one entry per CDR3 protein. The sample lists about 540,000 distinct CDR3 sequences, about 24% occurring once. These same records also appear under a second study, on T cells of mothers and their children.

V gene TRBV29-1 combines with J gene TRBJ2-1; D possibly matches TRBD1 or TRBD2 (5 bases each). The J call may be incorrect, as the DNA end agrees better with TRBJ2-5. This receptor was taken from a boy aged 5-17 years in good health. The sequenced material came from blood. Written as DNA, the CDR3 is TGCAGCGTCCCTAGGGACGAGACCCAGTACTTC. It specifies CSVPRDETQYF.